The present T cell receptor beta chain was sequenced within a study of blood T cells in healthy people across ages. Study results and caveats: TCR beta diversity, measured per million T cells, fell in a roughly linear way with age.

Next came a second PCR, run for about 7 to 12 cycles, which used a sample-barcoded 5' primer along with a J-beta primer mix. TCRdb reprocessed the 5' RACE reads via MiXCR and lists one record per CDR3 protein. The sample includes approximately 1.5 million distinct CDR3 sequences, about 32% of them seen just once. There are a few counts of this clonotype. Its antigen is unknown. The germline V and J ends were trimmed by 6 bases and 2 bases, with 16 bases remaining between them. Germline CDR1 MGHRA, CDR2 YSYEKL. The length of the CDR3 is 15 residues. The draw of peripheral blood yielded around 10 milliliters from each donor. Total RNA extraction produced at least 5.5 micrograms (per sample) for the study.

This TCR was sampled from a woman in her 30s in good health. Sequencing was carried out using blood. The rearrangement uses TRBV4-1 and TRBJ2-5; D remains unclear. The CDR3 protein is CASSLVVDPQETQYF. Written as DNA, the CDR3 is TGCGCCAGCAGTCTAGTTGTGGACCCTCAAGAGACCCAGTACTTC.